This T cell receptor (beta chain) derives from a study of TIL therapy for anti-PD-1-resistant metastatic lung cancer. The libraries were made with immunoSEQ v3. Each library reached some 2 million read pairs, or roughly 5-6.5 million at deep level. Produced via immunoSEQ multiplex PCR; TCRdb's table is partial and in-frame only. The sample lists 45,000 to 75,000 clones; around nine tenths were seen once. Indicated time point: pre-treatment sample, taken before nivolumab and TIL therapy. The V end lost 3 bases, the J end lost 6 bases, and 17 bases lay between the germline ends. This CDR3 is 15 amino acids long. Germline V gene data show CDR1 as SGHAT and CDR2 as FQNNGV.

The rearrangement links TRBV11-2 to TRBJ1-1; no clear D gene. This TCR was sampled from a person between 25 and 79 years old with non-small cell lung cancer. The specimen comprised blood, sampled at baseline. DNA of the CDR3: TGTGCCAGCAGCTTGGGTCGGGGTAGAACGCCTGAAGCTTTCTTT. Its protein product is CASSLGRGRTPEAFF.